These 30 T cell receptor beta chains came from one sample sequenced in a study of beta chain features in type 1 diabetes. Antigen specificity for these receptors is unknown. Study-level points and caveats: Type 1 diabetes patients had TCRB CDR3s that were shorter (moderately but significantly so) in all four CD4+ subsets.

Every isolated RNA sample was fully reverse transcribed, so sequencing captured expressed TCRB transcripts. This table comes from immunoSEQ multiplex PCR, and its TCRdb copy is limited to in-frame clones, with some not included. The sample carries about 23,000 clones, more than 45% recorded once. The specimen was stem cell memory CD4+ T cells from blood. The origin of the receptors is a man between 18 and 35 years old with type 1 diabetes.

V gene TRBV5-4 combines with J gene TRBJ2-3; TRBD2 matches 14 bases. Looked up from germline, CDR1 is SGHNT and CDR2 is YYREEE (reference sequence). Trimming took 4 bases from V and 7 from J; bases not matched to a gene: 8. There are 16 residues in the CDR3. The CDR3 spells CASSPGTSGSKNTQYF. The CDR3 DNA follows: TGTGCCAGCAGCCCCGGGACTAGCGGGAGTAAAAATACGCAGTATTTT.

The CDR3 DNA reads TGTGCCAGCAGTGAATTGGACAGAAACTATGGCTACACCTTC. Its protein product is CASSELDRNYGYTF. The chain combines TRBV25-1 with TRBJ1-2; tentative D call: TRBD1 (6 bases). Germline V gene lookup returns CDR1 MGHDK and CDR2 SYGVNS. Trimming took 1 base from V and 2 from J, leaving 8 bases between them. The CDR3 runs 14 residues.

The rearrangement uses TRBV27 and TRBJ1-2; maybe TRBD1 (5 bases). Germline lookup yields CDR1 MNHEY and CDR2 SMNVEV (reference sequence). The CDR3 runs to 14 residues. V lost 7 bases and J 4 bases, leaving 16 bases between the germline ends. The CDR3 sequence: CASTAGVGSYGYTF. The DNA for the CDR3 is TGTGCCAGCACCGCGGGGGTAGGCTCCTATGGCTACACCTTC.

The gene calls are TRBV30 and TRBJ1-2; the D gene is possibly TRBD1 (5 bases). Per the germline V gene, CDR1 is GTSNPN and CDR2 is SVGIG (reference sequence). The CDR3 is made up of 14 amino acids. V lost 4 bases to trimming and J lost 4 bases, with 16 bases between them. The CDR3 bases are TGTGCCTGGACCCGCGACAGCAGCTCCTATGGCTACACCTTC. As protein: CAWTRDSSSYGYTF.

Only a few counts were recorded for this clone. In nucleotides, the CDR3 is TGTGCCAGCAGCTTATCCTTTGACAGCTACTCTGGAAACACCATATATTTT. This encodes CASSLSFDSYSGNTIYF. The chain employs TRBV7-2 and TRBJ1-3; a possible D gene is TRBD1 (5 bases). This CDR3 is 17 amino acids long. CDR1 and CDR2 from the germline V gene are SGHTA and FQGNSA. V lost 2 bases, J lost 0 bases, and 14 bases lay in between. Full variable domain (rest looked up from reference TRBV7-2 and TRBJ1-3): GAGVSQSPSNKVTEKGKDVELRCDPISGHTALYWYRQSLGQGLEFLIYFQGNSAPDKSGLPSDRFSAERTGGSVSTLTIQRTQQEDSAVYLCASSLSFDSYSGNTIYFGEGSWLTVV.

The V gene is TRBV7-2, the J gene TRBJ1-6, with D possibly matching TRBD1 (5 bases). Germline V gene lookup returns CDR1 SGHTA and CDR2 FQGNSA. This CDR3 is built from 18 residues. Trimming took 4 bases from V and 7 from J, leaving 23 bases between them. The chain's CDR3 is CASSSTTRQPLANSPLHF. As DNA, the CDR3 is TGTGCCAGCAGCTCCACGACACGACAGCCCCTAGCGAATTCACCCCTCCACTTT.

This chain links TRBV4-3 with TRBJ2-1, with 11 nucleotides matching TRBD2. The V segment lost 1 base and the J segment 8 bases; nucleotides outside the gene matches: 7. The CDR3 totals 16 residues. The V gene's germline CDR1 is LGHNA and CDR2 YSLEER. The CDR3 sequence: CASSQAGSGGAYEQFF. The CDR3 DNA sequence: TGCGCCAGCAGCCAAGCTGGTAGCGGGGGGGCCTATGAGCAGTTCTTC.

This chain joins TRBV27 and TRBJ1-2, with 9 nucleotides matching TRBD1. This CDR3 spans 15 amino acids. From germline, CDR1 is MNHEY and CDR2 SMNVEV (reference sequence). Losses at the gene ends were 5 bases for V and 5 bases for J; bases not matched to a gene: 9. CDR3 bases: TGTGCCAGCAGTGGCTACGTACAGGGGGCATATGGCTACACCTTC. Translated, it gives CASSGYVQGAYGYTF.

The chain couples TRBV2 to TRBJ1-5; unclear D gene. The V and J ends lost 5 bases and 1 base respectively, with 6 bases between them. This CDR3 has 13 residues. Germline assignment: CDR1 SNHLY and CDR2 FYNNEI. CDR3: CASSTESNQPQHF. CDR3 nucleotide sequence: TGTGCCAGCAGTACAGAGAGCAATCAGCCCCAGCATTTT.

This chain joins TRBV18 and TRBJ2-2, with 11 bases matching TRBD2. After removal of 1 base from V and 5 bases from J, the junction contained 6 bases not matched to a gene. Germline loops: CDR1 KGHSH, CDR2 LQKENI. The CDR3 loop spans 17 amino acids. Here the CDR3 DNA reads TGTGCCAGCTCACCACGAAAGACTAGCGGGACGACCGGGGAGCTGTTTTTT. Its protein is CASSPRKTSGTTGELFF.

The CDR3 nucleotides read TGTGCCAGCAGCATCGGGACAGAGGTCTCTGGAAACACCATATATTTT. Translation gives CASSIGTEVSGNTIYF. V usage is TRBV7-7 and J usage is TRBJ1-3; 7 bases are shared with TRBD1. The germline V gene encodes CDR1 SSHAT and CDR2 FNYEAQ (reference sequence). V lost 5 bases, J lost 0 bases, and 7 bases stayed unmatched. This CDR3 is built from 16 residues.

As for this clone: The junction differs from germline at one of its ends, possibly a read error. The V and J genes are TRBV13 and TRBJ1-2; weak D call: TRBD1 (5 bases). The CDR3 extends over 14 amino acids. Looked up from germline, CDR1 is PRHDT and CDR2 is FYEKMQ (reference sequence). The CDR3 sequence is CASSIGAENYGYTF. DNA for the CDR3: TGTGCCAGCAGCATAGGGGCTGAAAACTATGGCTACACCTTC.

The chain has TRBV15 and TRBJ2-1; 9 bases match TRBD2. This CDR3 has 16 residues. The trim removed 3 bases at V and 7 bases at J, leaving 10 bases unmatched. CDR1 is LNHNV, CDR2 YYDKDF, per germline (reference sequence). In DNA, the CDR3 is TGTGCCACCAGCAGGCTACTCGCGGGGGGGCGGAATGAGCAGTTCTTC. Translated, it gives CATSRLLAGGRNEQFF.

CDR3 residues: CASSQDASGNYEQYF. Here the CDR3 DNA reads TGTGCCAGCAGCCAAGATGCTAGCGGAAACTACGAGCAGTACTTC. The rearrangement joins TRBV14 to TRBJ2-7; 7 bases are a match to TRBD2. V shed 0 bases, J shed 3 bases, and the junction held 5 bases outside the gene matches. The CDR3 is made up of 15 amino acids. Germline loops: CDR1 SGHDN, CDR2 FVKESK. Full variable domain (missing parts from reference TRBV14 and TRBJ2-7): EAGVTQFPSHSVIEKGQTVTLRCDPISGHDNLYWYRRVMGKEIKFLLHFVKESKQDESGMPNNRFLAERTGGTYSTLKVQPAELEDSGVYFCASSQDASGNYEQYFGPGTRLTVT.

V usage is TRBV5-4 and J usage is TRBJ2-3, with TRBD2 identical over 12 bases. This CDR3 is 15 amino acids long. With V trimmed by 5 bases and J by 5 bases, 6 bases remained unmatched. Germline V lookup: CDR1 SGHNT, CDR2 YYREEE (reference sequence). CDR3 in amino acids: CASSHRLAGEDTQYF. Here the CDR3 DNA reads TGTGCCAGCAGTCACAGACTAGCGGGGGAAGATACGCAGTATTTT.

The V gene is TRBV5-6, the J gene TRBJ2-1; 9 bases match TRBD2. Germline assignment: CDR1 SGHDT and CDR2 YYEEEE. The length of the CDR3 is 15 residues. The J segment lost 7 bases and the V segment lost 1 base, leaving 6 bases of the junction unmatched. CDR3: CASSLIAGGPNEQFF. The DNA for the CDR3 is TGTGCCAGCAGCTTGATTGCGGGGGGGCCAAATGAGCAGTTCTTC.

This clone was seen once. The V gene is TRBV6-4, the J gene TRBJ2-3; weak D call: TRBD2 (6 bases). Germline CDR1 and CDR2: MRHNA and SNTAGT. CDR3 length: 13 amino acids. Deletions cut 3 bases from V and 9 bases from J, with 13 bases between. CDR3 nucleotides: TGTGCCAGCAGTGAGCACATAGCGGCAACGCAGTATTTT. Its translation: CASSEHIAATQYF.

The chain combines TRBV19 with TRBJ2-7; D not certain. V was trimmed by 4 bases and J by 7 bases, leaving 17 bases between them. From germline, CDR1 is LNHDA and CDR2 SQIVND (reference sequence). This CDR3 is built from 14 residues. The CDR3 reads CASSNPAGSEEQYF. The CDR3 nucleotides are TGTGCCAGTAGTAACCCCGCCGGGTCAGAGGAGCAGTACTTC.

This clone occurred a few times. The chain employs TRBV2 and TRBJ2-1; 10 bases fit TRBD2. Germline CDR1 SNHLY, CDR2 FYNNEI. Trimming cost V 5 bases and J 8 bases; bases outside gene matches: 9. This CDR3 spans 15 amino acids. CDR3 sequence reads: CASSFERGGLYEQFF. CDR3 DNA: TGTGCCAGCAGTTTCGAGCGGGGGGGCCTTTATGAGCAGTTCTTC.

In nucleotides, the CDR3 is TGCGCCAGCAGCTTGGGGGTGACTAGCGGCACAGATACGCAGTATTTT. This codes for CASSLGVTSGTDTQYF. V gene TRBV5-1 combines with J gene TRBJ2-3, with 8 bases that match TRBD2. The CDR3 totals 16 residues. Germline-derived CDR1 and CDR2 are SGHRS and YFSETQ. V dropped 0 bases and J dropped 1; count of bases not matched to a gene: 4.

This sequence joins TRBV28 and TRBJ1-4; D is perhaps TRBD1 (5 bases). The CDR3 is made up of 17 amino acids. Germline values: CDR1 MDHEN, CDR2 SYDVKM. Trimming pared 4 bases from V and 0 bases from J, leaving 15 bases between. The CDR3: CASSSWDSFATNEKLFF. Written as DNA, the CDR3 is TGTGCCAGCAGTTCTTGGGACTCCTTTGCAACTAATGAAAAACTGTTTTTT.

Here the CDR3 reads CATSRGGWQETQYF. The CDR3 DNA reads TGTGCCACCAGCAGAGGGGGCTGGCAAGAGACCCAGTACTTC. The rearrangement uses TRBV15 and TRBJ2-5; TRBD1 might be the D (5 bases). CDR1 is LNHNV, CDR2 YYDKDF, per germline (reference sequence). V lost 1 base, J lost 2 bases, and 8 bases lay in between. The CDR3 totals 14 residues.

The gene calls are TRBV28 and TRBJ2-5; 8 nucleotides match TRBD2. This CDR3 has 15 amino acids. With 4 bases clipped from V and 7 bases from J, the junction kept 11 bases outside the gene matches. CDR1 is MDHEN, CDR2 SYDVKM, per germline. Here the CDR3 reads CASSSPGSGDMTQYF. The CDR3 nucleotides read TGTGCCAGCAGTTCCCCTGGTAGCGGGGATATGACCCAGTACTTC. The full variable domain, rest sourced from reference TRBV28 and TRBJ2-5, is DVKVTQSSRYLVKRTGEKVFLECVQDMDHENMFWYRQDPGLGLRLIYFSYDVKMKEKGDIPEGYSVSREKKERFSLILESASTNQTSMYLCASSSPGSGDMTQYFGPGTRLLVL.

This clone was counted only a few times. The J gene is TRBJ1-2, the V gene TRBV2; TRBD1 aligns across 10 bases. V gave up 10 bases and J gave up 3 bases; unmatched junction bases: 8. Germline V CDR1 and CDR2: SNHLY, FYNNEI. The CDR3 contains 14 residues. CDR3 nucleotide sequence: TGTGCCATCGGGGACGGGACAGGGGACTATGGCTACACCTTC. Amino acids: CAIGDGTGDYGYTF.

The V gene is TRBV6-1, the J gene TRBJ2-7, with TRBD2 as a possible D gene (6 bases). Germline V CDR1 and CDR2: MNHNS, SASEGT. The CDR3 is made up of 14 amino acids. Trimming cost V 3 bases and J 2 bases, with 11 bases left between them. CDR3 bases: TGTGCCAGCAGTGATCCGGGACTGGCCTACGAGCAGTACTTC. Translating it yields CASSDPGLAYEQYF.

This clone has a single count. The junction differs from germline at one of its ends, possibly a read error. This chain connects TRBV5-1 to TRBJ1-2; D unclear. The CDR3 extends over 13 amino acids. CDR1 and CDR2 from the germline V gene are SGHRS and YFSETQ. The CDR3 nucleotides are TGCGCCAGCAGCTTGATCGGGTCCTATGTCTACACCTTC. Its translation is CASSLIGSYVYTF.

The chain is built from TRBV21-1 and TRBJ2-5; the listed D gene, TRBD1, was not tested against the DNA. TRBV21-1 is termed a pseudogene. The CDR3 length is 13 residues. The CDR3 sequence is CASNNWGRETQYF. The CDR3 region has the DNA TGTGCCAGCAACAACTGGGGCAGGGAGACCCAGTACTTC.

The chain combines TRBV4-2 with TRBJ1-3; TRBD1 might be the D (5 bases). The CDR3 is 16 residues long. Germline CDR1 and CDR2: LGHNA and YNFKEQ. The ends were cut back, 1 base at V and 0 bases at J, with 10 bases in the middle. The CDR3 DNA reads TGTGCCAGCAGCCAAGGAAGGGGTAGCTCTGGAAACACCATATATTTT. Its protein is CASSQGRGSSGNTIYF.

This clone was found once. The chain is built from TRBV5-1 and TRBJ1-5, with 7 bases aligning to TRBD1. The CDR3 length is 15 residues. Germline loops: CDR1 SGHRS, CDR2 YFSETQ. V gave up 4 bases and J gave up 0 bases; unmatched junction bases: 4. The CDR3 reads CASSPQGGSNQPQHF. The CDR3 nucleotides are TGCGCCAGCAGCCCCCAGGGGGGTAGCAATCAGCCCCAGCATTTT.

This rearrangement joins TRBV25-1 to TRBJ1-2; D might be TRBD1 (5 bases). Trimming took 3 bases from V and 6 from J, leaving 20 bases between them. The CDR3 loop spans 16 amino acids. Germline V gene lookup returns CDR1 MGHDK and CDR2 SYGVNS. CDR3 bases: TGTGCCAGCAGTGACCCTACAAGGGGCCCTGGGGATGGCTACACCTTC. Protein product: CASSDPTRGPGDGYTF.